Below are 8 T cell receptor beta chains sequenced from a single sample in a study of naive and memory T cell subsets. A UMI-containing oligonucleotide was joined by 3' ligation to the TCR cDNA template. The SP2 primer and nested alpha and beta constant region primers amplified ligated cDNA in four rounds. TCRdb fed the 5' RACE reads into MiXCR, producing one record per CDR3 protein. The sample carries some 60,000 distinct CDR3 sequences, under 10% recorded once. The receptors were sampled from a female donor in good health.

This clonotype showed up many times. The V call is TRBV3-1, the J call TRBJ2-2; the D is unclear. Per the germline V gene, CDR1 is LGHDT and CDR2 is YNNKEL (reference sequence). CDR3 length equals 13 residues. Trimming removed 1 base from V and 5 bases from J, with 5 bases in between. The CDR3 loop is CASSQVKTGELFF. Written as DNA, the CDR3 is TGTGCCAGCAGCCAAGTAAAGACCGGGGAGCTGTTTTTT.

This clonotype appeared many times. In DNA form, the CDR3 reads TGTGCCAGCACTCCTGATTCGGGGGCTGAAGCTTTCTTT. It translates to CASTPDSGAEAFF. The rearrangement uses TRBV2 and TRBJ1-1, with a tentative D call TRBD1 (5 bases). The V end was cut by 7 bases, the J end by 6 bases, with 15 bases between. The germline V gene has CDR1 SNHLY and CDR2 FYNNEI. There are 13 residues in the CDR3.

At least ten counts were recorded for this clonotype. V and J are TRBV19 and TRBJ1-5; D call uncertain. CDR1 and CDR2 from the germline V gene are LNHDA and SQIVND (reference sequence). CDR3 size: 15 residues. The V end lost 5 bases, the J end lost 0 bases, and 11 bases lay between the germline ends. CDR3 coding DNA: TGTGCCAGTAGTCCCATTTGGCATAGCAATCAGCCCCAGCATTTT. It encodes CASSPIWHSNQPQHF. The variable domain in full, completed from reference TRBV19 and TRBJ1-5, reads DGGITQSPKYLFRKEGQNVTLSCEQNLNHDAMYWYRQDPGQGLRLIYYSQIVNDFQKGDIAEGYSVSREKKESFPLTVTSAQKNPTAFYLCASSPIWHSNQPQHFGDGTRLSIL.

This clonotype was seen a few times. The chain couples TRBV20-1 to TRBJ1-4; no clear D. CDR3 length: 14 residues. Germline V gene data show CDR1 as DFQATT and CDR2 as SNEGSKA (reference sequence). V lost 5 bases and J 8 bases, leaving 18 bases between the germline ends. The CDR3 protein is CSAADRRAREKLFF. CDR3 DNA sequence: TGCAGTGCTGCGGATAGGAGAGCAAGGGAAAAACTGTTTTTT.

In this sample, this clonotype turned up a few times. The chain is built from TRBV18 and TRBJ1-1; a weak D match, TRBD1 (5 bases). CDR1 and CDR2 from the germline V gene are KGHSH and LQKENI. The V end was cut by 3 bases, the J end by 5 bases, with 10 bases between. The CDR3 is 13 amino acids. The CDR3 nucleotides read TGTGCCAGCTCACCCGGGGCGGGTACTGAAGCTTTCTTT. This sequence encodes CASSPGAGTEAFF. Looking up the rest from reference TRBV18 and TRBJ1-1 gives the full variable domain: NAGVMQNPRHLVRRRGQEARLRCSPMKGHSHVYWYRQLPEEGLKFMVYLQKENIIDESGMPKERFSAEFPKEGPSILRIQQVVRGDSAAYFCASSPGAGTEAFFGQGTRLTVV.

The V and J genes are TRBV30 and TRBJ1-1, with D possibly TRBD1 on 5 matching bases. The V end was cut by 4 bases, the J end by 3 bases, with 9 bases between. The CDR3 spans 12 residues. Germline CDR1 GTSNPN, CDR2 SVGIG (reference sequence). In DNA form, the CDR3 reads TGTGCCTGGAAAGGGGTCCACACTGAAGCTTTCTTT. As protein: CAWKGVHTEAFF. Variable domain in full (rest from reference TRBV30 and TRBJ1-1): SQTIHQWPATLVQPVGSPLSLECTVEGTSNPNLYWYRQAAGRGLQLLFYSVGIGQISSEVPQNLSASRPQDRQFILSSKKLLLSDSGFYLCAWKGVHTEAFFGQGTRLTVV.

This clonotype was counted ten times or more. The rearrangement links TRBV12-2 to TRBJ2-2; TRBD1 was called by the table and not checked on the DNA. TRBV12-2 corresponds to a pseudogene. The CDR3 contains 16 residues. CDR3 nucleotides: TGTGCAAGTCGCCCATACAGGGAAATCCCCGCCGGGGAGCTGTTTTTT. Translating gives CASRPYREIPAGELFF.

This clonotype came up many times. The V call is TRBV29-1, the J call TRBJ1-2; D not resolved. The CDR3 runs 13 residues. Germline V gene lookup returns CDR1 SQVTM and CDR2 ANQGSEA. V lost 1 base to trimming and J lost 3 bases, with 9 bases between them. CDR3: CSVEARADYGYTF. In DNA form, the CDR3 reads TGCAGCGTTGAAGCTCGGGCAGACTATGGCTACACCTTC.